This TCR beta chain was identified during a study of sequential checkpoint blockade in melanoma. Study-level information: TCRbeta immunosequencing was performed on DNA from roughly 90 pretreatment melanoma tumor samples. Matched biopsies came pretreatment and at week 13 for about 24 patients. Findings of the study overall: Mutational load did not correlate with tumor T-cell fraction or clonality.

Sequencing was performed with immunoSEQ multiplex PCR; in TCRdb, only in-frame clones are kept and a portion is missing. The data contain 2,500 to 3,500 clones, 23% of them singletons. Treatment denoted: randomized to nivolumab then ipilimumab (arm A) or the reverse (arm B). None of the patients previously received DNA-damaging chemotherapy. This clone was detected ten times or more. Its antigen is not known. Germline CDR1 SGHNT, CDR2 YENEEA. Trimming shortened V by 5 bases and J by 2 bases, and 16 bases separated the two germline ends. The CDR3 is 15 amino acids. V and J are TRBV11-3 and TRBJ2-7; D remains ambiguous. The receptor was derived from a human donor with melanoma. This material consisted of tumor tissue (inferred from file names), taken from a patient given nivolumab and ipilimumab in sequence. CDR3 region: CASSPGGSLAYEQYF. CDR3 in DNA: TGTGCCAGCAGCCCCGGTGGTAGCTTAGCCTACGAGCAGTACTTC.